The sample holds one count of the clone carrying this T cell receptor beta chain. This CDR3 is built from 15 residues. Germline V gene lookup returns CDR1 LNHDA and CDR2 SQIVND (reference sequence). Deletions cut 3 bases from V and 1 base from J, with 12 bases between. The data originate from a study of control samples from healthy donors and cancer patients. Sequencing used immunoSEQ multiplex PCR; TCRdb keeps in-frame clones, though not all of them. This table holds 150,000 to 200,000 clones, 85% to 90% found once. The TCR comes from a woman aged 25-40 years in good health. The sample was blood. V and J are TRBV19 and TRBJ1-2; D remains ambiguous. DNA for the CDR3: TGTGCCAGTAGTATCAAGCAGGAGATTAACTATGGCTACACCTTC. Translating it yields CASSIKQEINYGYTF. The variable domain in full, with the rest retrieved from reference TRBV19 and TRBJ1-2, is DGGITQSPKYLFRKEGQNVTLSCEQNLNHDAMYWYRQDPGQGLRLIYYSQIVNDFQKGDIAEGYSVSREKKESFPLTVTSAQKNPTAFYLCASSIKQEINYGYTFGSGTRLTVV.